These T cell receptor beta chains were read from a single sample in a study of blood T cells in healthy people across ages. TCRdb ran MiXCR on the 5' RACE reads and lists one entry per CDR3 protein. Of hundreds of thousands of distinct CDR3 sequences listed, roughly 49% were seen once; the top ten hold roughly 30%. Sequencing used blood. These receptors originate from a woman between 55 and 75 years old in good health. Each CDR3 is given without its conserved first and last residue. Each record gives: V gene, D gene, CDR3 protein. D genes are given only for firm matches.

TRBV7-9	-	ASSLVGSRGTDTQY
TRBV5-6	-	ASSRRTGDLAIETQY
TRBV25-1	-	ASSDLVSASWF
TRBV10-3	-	VISVSTYEQY
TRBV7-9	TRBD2	ASSYLAGAGDTQY
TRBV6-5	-	ASRPGAGGGSYEQY
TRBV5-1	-	ASSYRGTGANVLT
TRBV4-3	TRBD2	ASSPQRERTDTQY
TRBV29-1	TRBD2	SVQGLAGRTDTQY
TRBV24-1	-	ATSDGMNTEAF
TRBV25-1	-	ASRANARAGTGELF
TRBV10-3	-	ATNREKAYNEQF
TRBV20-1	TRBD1	SVRLTGARETQY
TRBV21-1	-	ASSKVGFPRTDTQY
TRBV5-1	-	ASALGQTDINTEAF
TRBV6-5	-	AGSYDSSCNSPLH
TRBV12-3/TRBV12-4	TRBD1	ASRRTGLDYEQY
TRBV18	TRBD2	ASSPQAGGLNEQF
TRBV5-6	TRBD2	ASSVLTSGGYNEQF
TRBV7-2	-	ASSLARRLETQY
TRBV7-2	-	ASSFRVRETQY
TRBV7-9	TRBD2	ASSGLASSYEQY
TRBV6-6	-	ASRRTVGNSPLH
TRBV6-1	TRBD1	ASSEGEGQGAGEQY
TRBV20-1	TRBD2	SAPGTRRETQY
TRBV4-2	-	ASSQQLSYNEQF
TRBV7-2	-	ASRKGRQDHSGANVLT
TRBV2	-	ASRRGGGPKNEQF
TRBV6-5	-	ASSYDGFSDGYT
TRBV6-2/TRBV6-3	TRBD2	ASSYNGAGGEGPQLEQF
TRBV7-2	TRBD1	ASSLGGTGGWETQY
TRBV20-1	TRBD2	SANPTSGREGTQY
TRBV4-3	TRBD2	ASSQEATSGSLPYEQY
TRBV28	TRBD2	ASSSYSASGSFEQF
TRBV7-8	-	ASTLRSGPTYEQY
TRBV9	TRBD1	ASSGTGLGQPQH
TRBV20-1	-	SARGPLILGTQY
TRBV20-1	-	SASGSGWEDTQY
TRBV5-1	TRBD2	ASSLGASGTYNEQF
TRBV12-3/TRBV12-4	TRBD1	ASSLHGTGSPDEQY
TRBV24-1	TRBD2	ATSDPTSRQLVDTQY
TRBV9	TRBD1	ASSVGITGGYGYT
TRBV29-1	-	SVGGGAYNEQY
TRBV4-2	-	ASSQASGRDFDTDTQY
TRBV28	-	ASSSLSGLVHEQY
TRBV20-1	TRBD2	SPRTSGGNEQY
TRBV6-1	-	ASSEMMAIGSNEQY
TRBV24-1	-	ATSDLDVGKLETQY
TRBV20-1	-	SARAPTVANTKQF
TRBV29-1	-	SGKGLRSSYNEQF
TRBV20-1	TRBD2	SGGRTYEQY
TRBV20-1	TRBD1	SARDQGAQY
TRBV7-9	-	ASTPRGNEQF